One and the same sample provided the 27 T cell receptor beta chains below, sequenced in a study of somatic mutations in cytotoxic T cells in rheumatoid arthritis. Using immunoSEQ multiplex PCR, the repertoire was profiled, and TCRdb retains in-frame clones only, with some absent. This table has some 20,000 clones, around 83% appearing once. The source material was CD8+ T cells sorted from blood. All receptors come from an adult with rheumatoid arthritis.

The rearrangement links TRBV13 to TRBJ2-6; D is unresolved. Germline V gene sequence: CDR1 PRHDT, CDR2 FYEKMQ (reference sequence). Trimming cost V 3 bases and J 2 bases, with 11 bases left between them. The CDR3 sequence is 16 residues long. CDR3 protein: CASSFRNGPGANVLTF. Here the CDR3 DNA reads TGTGCCAGCAGCTTTCGGAATGGACCTGGGGCCAACGTCCTGACTTTC.

The chain carries TRBV11-1 and TRBJ1-1, with TRBD1 matching over 8 bases. This CDR3 is built from 15 residues. V gave up 0 bases and J gave up 2 bases; unmatched junction bases: 2. The V gene's germline CDR1 is SGHAT and CDR2 FQDESV (reference sequence). The CDR3 bases are TGTGCCAGCAGCTTAGCTACAGGGGGAAACACTGAAGCTTTCTTT. Its protein product is CASSLATGGNTEAFF.

The chain combines TRBV2 with TRBJ2-1, with 10 bases that match TRBD2. The V segment lost 4 bases and the J segment 7 bases; nucleotides outside the gene matches: 4. Germline V gives CDR1 SNHLY, CDR2 FYNNEI. The CDR3 length is 14 residues. The CDR3, as DNA: TGTGCCAGCAGTGGGGGACTAGCGCGTAATGAGCAGTTCTTC. Amino acid sequence: CASSGGLARNEQFF.

CDR3 sequence: CASSPPRPDEQFF. In DNA, the CDR3 is TGTGCCAGCTCACCACCGCGGCCCGATGAGCAGTTCTTC. The rearrangement links TRBV18 to TRBJ2-1; D remains unclear. V shed 0 bases and J shed 8 bases, with 8 bases lying between them. This CDR3 has 13 residues. Germline V gene lookup returns CDR1 KGHSH and CDR2 LQKENI.

The J gene is TRBJ1-1, the V gene TRBV19; D is unclear. V shed 5 bases and J shed 10 bases, with 11 bases lying between them. Germline CDR1 is LNHDA and CDR2 is SQIVND (reference sequence). This CDR3 has 11 residues. The chain's CDR3 is CASSEGVGAFF. CDR3 nucleotide sequence: TGTGCCAGTAGTGAAGGTGTGGGAGCTTTCTTT.

V gene TRBV9 combines with J gene TRBJ2-4; 9 positions match TRBD2. CDR3 length equals 13 residues. Germline V gene data show CDR1 as SGDLS and CDR2 as YYNGEE. V gave up 3 bases and J gave up 7 bases; unmatched junction bases: 2. The CDR3 loop reads CASSGGGANIQYF. The CDR3, as DNA: TGTGCCAGCAGCGGCGGGGGGGCGAACATTCAGTACTTC.

The CDR3 DNA sequence: TGTGCCAGCAGTGAGGGGACAGGGGGCAATGAGCAGTTCTTC. Residues: CASSEGTGGNEQFF. The genes are TRBV6-4 and TRBJ2-1; 11 nucleotides line up with TRBD1. The CDR3 spans 14 residues. CDR1 and CDR2 (germline): MRHNA, SNTAGT. V was pared by 3 bases and J by 6 bases, with 1 base of the junction left unmatched.

The CDR3 DNA follows: TGTGCCAGCAGCTTCCTAAACAGGGGCGCTCGGGGCTACACCTTC. Translation gives CASSFLNRGARGYTF. The J gene is TRBJ1-2, the V gene TRBV7-8; 7 positions match TRBD1. CDR1 and CDR2 from the germline V gene are SGHVS and FQNEAQ. There are 15 residues in the CDR3. J lost 8 bases, V lost 3 bases, and 12 bases had no gene match.

The V gene is TRBV7-9, the J gene TRBJ2-4; unclear D gene. The ends were cut back, 2 bases at V and 2 bases at J, with 13 bases in the middle. The CDR3 totals 16 residues. Germline values: CDR1 SEHNR, CDR2 FQNEAQ (reference sequence). The CDR3 here is CASSLNKGLTKNIQYF. CDR3 nucleotides: TGTGCCAGCAGCTTAAACAAGGGTTTGACCAAAAACATTCAGTACTTC.

The chain couples TRBV6-4 to TRBJ2-2, with TRBD2 matching over 10 bases. There are 15 residues in the CDR3. The junction had 5 bases not matched to a gene; V was cut back by 6 bases and J by 4 bases. CDR1 and CDR2 (germline): MRHNA, SNTAGT. Here the CDR3 reads CASSQSGGATGELFF. The CDR3 nucleotides read TGTGCCAGCAGCCAAAGCGGGGGGGCCACCGGGGAGCTGTTTTTT.

The chain employs TRBV25-1 and TRBJ2-7; D tentatively reads TRBD1 or TRBD2 (5 bases each). Germline loops: CDR1 MGHDK, CDR2 SYGVNS. The CDR3 extends over 17 amino acids. Trimming stripped 1 base from V and 1 base from J, with 17 bases between. CDR3 sequence reads: CASSESFPGRSSYEQYF. Here the CDR3 DNA reads TGTGCCAGCAGTGAATCATTCCCGGGACGTTCTTCCTACGAGCAGTACTTC.

The CDR3 nucleotides read TGTGCCAGCAGTCCCCTATGGAACGAGCAGTACTTC. Amino acid sequence: CASSPLWNEQYF. The chain links TRBV6-6 to TRBJ2-7, with D uncertain. The CDR3 has 12 residues. Per germline, CDR1 MNHNY and CDR2 SVGAGI (reference sequence). Trimming left V 5 bases short and J 5 bases short, with 10 bases between.

The chain recombines TRBV7-9 with TRBJ1-2, with 9 nucleotides matching TRBD1. Per the germline V gene, CDR1 is SEHNR and CDR2 is FQNEAQ (reference sequence). With V trimmed by 4 bases and J by 4 bases, 7 bases remained unmatched. The CDR3 extends over 15 amino acids. In nucleotides, the CDR3 is TGTGCCAGCAGCTCCTGGACAGGGGCGGGCTATGGCTACACCTTC. The encoded protein is CASSSWTGAGYGYTF. The whole variable domain, filled in from reference TRBV7-9 and TRBJ1-2, reads DTGVSQNPRHKITKRGQNVTFRCDPISEHNRLYWYRQTLGQGPEFLTYFQNEAQLEKSRLLSDRFSAERPKGSFSTLEIQRTEQGDSAMYLCASSSWTGAGYGYTFGSGTRLTVV.

J is TRBJ1-1 and V is TRBV7-3, with a weak D call TRBD1 (5 bases). CDR1 and CDR2 from the germline V gene are SGHTA and FQGTGA. V lost 2 bases to trimming and J lost 7 bases, with 11 bases between them. The CDR3 is made up of 13 amino acids. The CDR3 sequence: CASSLVAGNEAFF. CDR3 coding DNA: TGTGCCAGCAGCTTAGTTGCAGGGAATGAAGCTTTCTTT.

The V gene is TRBV7-6, the J gene TRBJ2-1; 9 bases agree with TRBD1. Germline assignment: CDR1 SGHVS and CDR2 FNYEAQ. V was clipped by 5 bases and J by 0 bases; unmatched bases: 8. This CDR3 comprises 17 residues. In DNA, the CDR3 is TGTGCCAGCAGCCCGGGACAGGGTCCGAGCTCCTACAATGAGCAGTTCTTC. It encodes CASSPGQGPSSYNEQFF.

V usage is TRBV4-3 and J usage is TRBJ2-1; TRBD2 aligns across 10 bases. This CDR3 has 16 amino acids. CDR1 and CDR2 (germline): LGHNA, YSLEER. V lost 1 base to trimming and J lost 7 bases; unmatched junction nucleotides: 7. The CDR3 nucleotides are TGCGCCAGCAGCCAAGTGGCTAGCGGGAGTTCGAATGAGCAGTTCTTC. This gives the protein CASSQVASGSSNEQFF.

This clone was counted a single time. The V call is TRBV30, the J call TRBJ2-4, with D unclear. CDR1 is GTSNPN and CDR2 is SVGIG in the germline V gene (reference sequence). The V end was cut by 3 bases, the J end by 4 bases, with 10 bases between. The CDR3 spans 13 residues. CDR3 region: CAWRVPGKNIQYF. In DNA, the CDR3 is TGTGCCTGGAGAGTCCCCGGGAAAAACATTCAGTACTTC.

The chain couples TRBV27 to TRBJ1-2, with D maybe TRBD1 (5 bases). The CDR3 loop spans 17 amino acids. The germline V and J ends were trimmed by 2 bases and 5 bases, with 21 bases remaining between them. Germline V CDR1 and CDR2: MNHEY, SMNVEV (reference sequence). CDR3 in amino acids: CASSLGPGAGRGYGYTF. The CDR3 DNA reads as TGTGCCAGCAGTTTAGGCCCTGGGGCAGGGAGAGGGTATGGCTACACCTTC.

The chain has TRBV25-1 and TRBJ2-5, with 8 bases identical to TRBD2. V lost 7 bases to trimming and J lost 6 bases; unmatched junction nucleotides: 4. This CDR3 is 12 amino acids long. CDR1 and CDR2 (germline): MGHDK, SYGVNS. This CDR3 is CASTSGWKTQYF. Here the CDR3 DNA reads TGTGCCAGCACTAGCGGGTGGAAGACCCAGTACTTC.

The chain combines TRBV25-1 with TRBJ1-3; 9 positions agree with TRBD1. CDR1 is MGHDK, CDR2 SYGVNS, per germline. The CDR3 extends over 17 amino acids. V lost 2 bases to trimming and J lost 4 bases; unmatched junction nucleotides: 9. The DNA of the CDR3 is TGTGCCAGCAGTGAAATCGCGGGACAGGGTGCGGGAAACACCATATATTTT. This encodes CASSEIAGQGAGNTIYF.

The chain employs TRBV11-2 and TRBJ2-7; 8 bases line up with TRBD1. With V trimmed by 5 bases and J by 6 bases, 12 bases remained unmatched. CDR1 is SGHAT, CDR2 FQNNGV, per germline. The CDR3 is made up of 15 amino acids. CDR3 in amino acids: CASSHGVTGVGEQYV. The CDR3 DNA reads TGTGCCAGCAGCCATGGGGTGACAGGGGTGGGCGAGCAGTACGTC.

This sequence joins TRBV15 and TRBJ2-3, with TRBD2 as a possible D gene (6 bases). Germline V gives CDR1 LNHNV, CDR2 YYDKDF (reference sequence). The CDR3 length is 14 residues. The V end lost 3 bases, the J end lost 4 bases, and 11 bases lay between the germline ends. DNA for the CDR3: TGTGCCACCAGCAGGACGGGAGAGGCAGATACGCAGTATTTT. The encoded protein is CATSRTGEADTQYF.

A few counts support this clone. This rearrangement joins TRBV27 to TRBJ2-7; 12 bases match TRBD2. The CDR3 is 16 residues long. Germline loops: CDR1 MNHEY, CDR2 SMNVEV (reference sequence). The trim removed 5 bases at V and 3 bases at J, leaving 8 bases unmatched. The CDR3 protein is CASSPRTSGNYYEQYF. The CDR3 coding sequence is TGTGCCAGCAGTCCCCGGACTAGCGGGAACTACTACGAGCAGTACTTC.

The chain carries TRBV9 and TRBJ2-2; unclear D gene. Trimming cost V 1 base and J 6 bases, with 4 bases left between them. This CDR3 has 12 residues. CDR1 and CDR2 (germline): SGDLS, YYNGEE. In nucleotides, the CDR3 is TGTGCCAGCAGCGTATGGCCCGGGGAGCTGTTTTTT. It translates to CASSVWPGELFF.

The V call is TRBV9, the J call TRBJ2-6; D is undetermined. The CDR3 runs 15 residues. Germline V gene sequence: CDR1 SGDLS, CDR2 YYNGEE. Trimming cost V 3 bases and J 0 bases, with 7 bases left between them. CDR3 sequence reads: CASSARVSGANVLTF. Written as DNA, the CDR3 is TGTGCCAGCAGCGCACGCGTCTCTGGGGCCAACGTCCTGACTTTC.

The chain links TRBV9 to TRBJ2-1; 8 bases agree with TRBD2. CDR1 and CDR2 (germline): SGDLS, YYNGEE. With 1 base clipped from V and 8 bases from J, the junction kept 8 bases outside the gene matches. This CDR3 region has 15 residues. CDR3: CASSVTGTRSDEQFF. The CDR3 DNA is TGTGCCAGCAGCGTAACCGGGACTAGAAGCGATGAGCAGTTCTTC. The full variable domain, rest sourced from reference TRBV9 and TRBJ2-1, is DSGVTQTPKHLITATGQRVTLRCSPRSGDLSVYWYQQSLDQGLQFLIQYYNGEERAKGNILERFSAQQFPDLHSELNLSSLELGDSALYFCASSVTGTRSDEQFFGPGTRLTVL.

The chain joins TRBV4-1 to TRBJ2-3, with TRBD2 identical over 10 bases. The CDR3 has 17 residues. Trimming took 1 base from V and 1 from J; bases not matched to a gene: 5. CDR1 and CDR2 from the germline V gene are MGHRA and YSYEKL. The chain's CDR3 is CASSQVASGRGTDTQYF. The CDR3 DNA sequence: TGCGCCAGCAGCCAAGTGGCGAGCGGGAGGGGCACAGATACGCAGTATTTT.